This T cell receptor beta chain was found in a study of monozygotic twins with inflammatory bowel disease. The germline V gene has CDR1 SGDLS and CDR2 YYNGEE. CDR3 size: 15 residues. About this clonotype: Its target is not known.

Every TCR library used about 3,200 ng of total RNA. TCRdb reprocessed the 5' RACE reads and keeps a single row for each CDR3 protein, giving no DNA. Its clone listing holds some 190,000 distinct CDR3 sequences. Study results and limitations: Repertoires of patients may have been made more variable by differing immunosuppressive treatments. People with IBD had fewer clonotypes in common with others than healthy twins did, especially with disease activity. IBD patients showed reduced TCRbeta diversity (inverse Simpson) versus healthy co-twins.

Sequencing was performed on blood. The source of this sequence is a human donor with ulcerative colitis or Crohn's disease, or a healthy co-twin of an affected twin (not recorded which). The chain employs TRBV9 and TRBJ2-1; the D call of TRBD2 rests on TCRdb alone, since no DNA is present to check it. CDR3 sequence reads: CASSVWASPANEQFF.